These 27 T cell receptor beta chains were all obtained from the same sample, sequenced in a study of sequential checkpoint blockade in melanoma. TCRdb keeps only in-frame clones here, not all; method: immunoSEQ multiplex PCR. The profile covers approximately 37,000 clones, with roughly 86% appearing a single time and roughly 6% taken by the ten largest. Indicated treatment: randomized to nivolumab then ipilimumab (arm A) or the reverse (arm B). The sequenced sample was CD8+ T cells sorted from blood (inferred from file names), obtained from a patient given nivolumab and ipilimumab in sequence. These receptors were taken from a human donor with melanoma.

This chain links TRBV4-1 with TRBJ1-5, with 8 bases matching TRBD1. The CDR3 runs 14 residues. V shed 3 bases and J 5 bases; nucleotides not matched to a gene: 3. Germline V gives CDR1 MGHRA, CDR2 YSYEKL. The CDR3 loop is CASSHDRGYQPQHF. Here the CDR3 DNA reads TGCGCCAGCAGCCACGACAGGGGATATCAGCCCCAGCATTTT.

A word on this clone: A much bigger clone sits one base away, suggesting this may be a read error. J is TRBJ2-3 and V is TRBV4-2, with D perhaps matching TRBD2 (6 bases). This CDR3 has 15 amino acids. The germline V and J ends were trimmed by 7 bases and 2 bases, with 16 bases remaining between them. Germline V CDR1 and CDR2: LGHNA, YNFKEQ. The CDR3 loop is CASTQGSGSTDTQYF. CDR3 DNA: TGTGCCAGCACCCAGGGTAGCGGATCCACAGATACGCAGTATTTT.

Written as DNA, the CDR3 is TGTGCCAGCAGTTTAAGGGGATCTGACAGCTACGAGCAGTACTTC. It specifies CASSLRGSDSYEQYF. The chain carries TRBV27 and TRBJ2-7, with a possible D match to TRBD1 (5 bases). The V gene's germline CDR1 is MNHEY and CDR2 SMNVEV (reference sequence). The CDR3 consists of 15 residues. V shed 2 bases and J shed 3 bases, with 14 bases lying between them.

The chain joins TRBV30 to TRBJ1-5, with a weak D call TRBD1 (6 bases). The V end lost 5 bases, the J end lost 3 bases, and 11 bases lay between the germline ends. CDR1 and CDR2 from the germline V gene are GTSNPN and SVGIG (reference sequence). The CDR3 sequence is 13 residues long. CDR3 residues: CAWETGYNQPQHF. The CDR3 region has the DNA TGTGCCTGGGAAACAGGGTACAATCAGCCCCAGCATTTT. The entire variable domain, with the rest obtained from reference TRBV30 and TRBJ1-5, is as follows: SQTIHQWPATLVQPVGSPLSLECTVEGTSNPNLYWYRQAAGRGLQLLFYSVGIGQISSEVPQNLSASRPQDRQFILSSKKLLLSDSGFYLCAWETGYNQPQHFGDGTRLSIL.

CDR3 in DNA: TGTGCCAGCAGCTTGTCGGGGGGGAGCGAAGAGACCCAGTACTTC. Translation gives CASSLSGGSEETQYF. This chain uses TRBV7-2 with TRBJ2-5, with 8 bases aligning to TRBD2. The length of the CDR3 is 15 residues. Unmatched junction bases numbered 6, after V lost 3 bases and J lost 3 bases. Germline V CDR1 and CDR2: SGHTA, FQGNSA.

J is TRBJ2-1 and V is TRBV28; no reliable D call. The CDR3 is 14 residues long. The V end was cut by 6 bases, the J end by 2 bases, with 11 bases between. The germline V gene has CDR1 MDHEN and CDR2 SYDVKM. The CDR3 bases are TGTGCCAGCAGCCCGCTAGGAGCCTACAATGAGCAGTTCTTC. Residues: CASSPLGAYNEQFF.

The chain combines TRBV5-8 with TRBJ2-1; possibly TRBD1 for D (6 bases). V lost 0 bases to trimming and J lost 8 bases, with 9 bases between them. This CDR3 has 13 amino acids. From germline, CDR1 is SGHTS and CDR2 YDEGEE. CDR3 in DNA: TGTGCCAGCAGCTTGGTATGGGGGCATGAGCAGTTCTTC. Encoded protein: CASSLVWGHEQFF.

The genes are TRBV7-2 and TRBJ1-1; D remains ambiguous. Germline assignment: CDR1 SGHTA and CDR2 FQGNSA. The V gene lost 0 bases and the J gene lost 1 base, with 9 bases spanning the gap. This CDR3 spans 15 amino acids. Here the CDR3 DNA reads TGTGCCAGCAGCTTAGCGCAGGTATGGAACACTGAAGCTTTCTTT. This translates into CASSLAQVWNTEAFF.

The rearrangement uses TRBV2 and TRBJ2-5, with 7 bases matching TRBD2. The CDR3 loop spans 13 amino acids. The ends lost 4 bases at V and 5 bases at J; junction bases unmatched: 4. Germline CDR1 is SNHLY and CDR2 is FYNNEI. The DNA for the CDR3 is TGTGCCAGCAGTGGGGGGGGAGGGGAGACCCAGTACTTC. Encoded protein: CASSGGGGETQYF.

The chain recombines TRBV19 with TRBJ2-1; tentatively, D is TRBD2 (7 bases). Trimming took 3 bases from V and 9 from J, leaving 15 bases between them. Germline assignment: CDR1 LNHDA and CDR2 SQIVND (reference sequence). The CDR3 covers 14 residues. The DNA for the CDR3 is TGTGCCAGTAGTATCGGACTAGAGGGGGTTGAGCAGTTCTTC. This encodes CASSIGLEGVEQFF.

This chain joins TRBV19 and TRBJ2-1; TRBD2 is a possible D gene (6 bases). The CDR3 covers 17 residues. CDR1 and CDR2 (germline): LNHDA, SQIVND (reference sequence). Trimming removed 1 base at V and 2 bases at J, with 15 bases between. The CDR3 sequence is CASSIAAGPPPYNEQFF. CDR3 in DNA: TGTGCCAGTAGTATAGCCGCGGGGCCTCCCCCCTACAATGAGCAGTTCTTC.

In this sample, this clone turned up a few times. The V and J genes are TRBV6-1 and TRBJ1-2; a weak D match, TRBD1 (6 bases). CDR1 is MNHNS and CDR2 is SASEGT in the germline V gene. V shed 10 bases and J shed 6 bases, with 18 bases lying between them. There are 13 residues in the CDR3. In nucleotides, the CDR3 is TGTGCCACCCAATACAGGGATCTGGATGGCTACACCTTC. Translation gives CATQYRDLDGYTF.

V gene TRBV19 combines with J gene TRBJ2-3; D may be TRBD2 (6 bases). This CDR3 spans 14 amino acids. The germline V gene has CDR1 LNHDA and CDR2 SQIVND (reference sequence). Deletions cut 6 bases from V and 3 bases from J, with 13 bases between. CDR3 sequence: CASRLIGGTDTQYF. The CDR3 DNA reads as TGTGCCAGTAGGCTCATCGGAGGGACAGATACGCAGTATTTT.

The rearrangement links TRBV10-3 to TRBJ2-1; 8 nucleotides align to TRBD2. The germline V gene has CDR1 ENHRY and CDR2 SYGVKD. Trimming cost V 11 bases and J 7 bases; bases outside gene matches: 13. The CDR3 sequence is 14 residues long. CDR3 amino acids: CASGPGGGSNEQFF. The CDR3 bases are TGTGCCTCCGGACCCGGGGGGGGGAGTAATGAGCAGTTCTTC.

CDR3 DNA: TGTGCCAGCAGTACCGAACCGGGACTGAGGAATGAGCAGTTCTTC. Residues: CASSTEPGLRNEQFF. The V call is TRBV28, the J call TRBJ2-1, with TRBD2 as a possible D gene (6 bases). The CDR3 spans 15 residues. V gave up 5 bases and J gave up 7 bases, with 18 bases separating them. The germline V gene encodes CDR1 MDHEN and CDR2 SYDVKM.

This chain connects TRBV19 to TRBJ2-7; TRBD1 matches 9 bases. V shed 5 bases, J shed 2 bases, and the junction held 7 bases outside the gene matches. This CDR3 contains 15 residues. The germline CDR1 and CDR2 sequences are LNHDA and SQIVND (reference sequence). CDR3 in amino acids: CASSLGQGLPYEQYF. The CDR3 DNA follows: TGTGCCAGTAGTCTCGGACAGGGGCTCCCCTACGAGCAGTACTTC.

The chain uses TRBV27 and TRBJ2-1, with 7 nucleotides matching TRBD2. The CDR3 is 14 amino acids. Trimming took 6 bases from V and 8 from J; bases not matched to a gene: 10. Per germline, CDR1 MNHEY and CDR2 SMNVEV (reference sequence). CDR3 loop: CASSSDGRGDEQFF. DNA of the CDR3: TGTGCCAGCAGCTCCGATGGACGGGGGGATGAGCAGTTCTTC.

The chain is built from TRBV4-1 and TRBJ1-5, with a weak D call TRBD1 (5 bases). V lost 3 bases and J 4 bases, leaving 10 bases between the germline ends. The CDR3 covers 14 residues. The germline CDR1 and CDR2 sequences are MGHRA and YSYEKL. The CDR3: CASSQGPSNQPQHF. The CDR3 DNA sequence: TGCGCCAGCAGCCAGGGGCCCTCGAATCAGCCCCAGCATTTT.

This rearrangement joins TRBV19 to TRBJ1-1, with 7 positions matching TRBD1. CDR1 LNHDA and CDR2 SQIVND come from the germline V gene (reference sequence). The CDR3 length is 15 residues. V shed 0 bases, J shed 4 bases, and the junction held 5 bases outside the gene matches. In DNA, the CDR3 is TGTGCCAGTAGTATAGAGGGAACAGGGGCCACTGAAGCTTTCTTT. Translated: CASSIEGTGATEAFF.

The genes are TRBV6-1 and TRBJ2-7; D is undetermined. CDR1 MNHNS and CDR2 SASEGT come from the germline V gene. The CDR3 runs to 12 residues. Trimming left V 8 bases short and J 2 bases short, with 10 bases between. The CDR3 bases are TGTGCCAGCGACGGTAGCCCCTACGAGCAGTACTTC. This codes for CASDGSPYEQYF.

This clone was counted a few times. This CDR3 is CASIQDQGSEAFF. CDR3 bases: TGTGCCAGCATCCAGGACCAGGGGAGTGAAGCTTTCTTT. V is TRBV7-9 and J is TRBJ1-1; possible D gene TRBD1, 6 bases. The V end lost 7 bases, the J end lost 7 bases, and 16 bases lay between the germline ends. There are 13 residues in the CDR3. Germline CDR1 reads SEHNR; CDR2 reads FQNEAQ (reference sequence).

V usage is TRBV19 and J usage is TRBJ2-3, with TRBD1 as a possible D gene (6 bases). V lost 5 bases and J 4 bases, leaving 7 bases between the germline ends. The CDR3 totals 12 residues. CDR1 and CDR2 (germline): LNHDA, SQIVND (reference sequence). CDR3 DNA sequence: TGTGCCAGTAGTCAGGGGCCAGATACGCAGTATTTT. It specifies CASSQGPDTQYF.

This clone was found once. The chain is built from TRBV15 and TRBJ2-3; D perhaps matches TRBD1 (6 bases). Germline V gene sequence: CDR1 LNHNV, CDR2 YYDKDF (reference sequence). Trimming cost V 0 bases and J 4 bases, with 26 bases left between them. This CDR3 is 20 amino acids long. DNA for the CDR3: TGTGCCACCAGCAGAGATCTCTTGATGGGGGCTAGCTCCGAGCCAGATACGCAGTATTTT. Translating gives CATSRDLLMGASSEPDTQYF.

The chain combines TRBV5-8 with TRBJ1-2, with 9 bases matching TRBD1. The J segment lost 7 bases and the V segment lost 8 bases, leaving 9 bases of the junction unmatched. The CDR3 totals 13 residues. Germline V gene lookup returns CDR1 SGHTS and CDR2 YDEGEE. In nucleotides, the CDR3 is TGTGCCAGTGGTGGGACAGGGATGTTTGGCTACACCTTC. This codes for CASGGTGMFGYTF.

V is TRBV13 and J is TRBJ2-1; 10 bases are shared with TRBD2. This CDR3 has 15 residues. Germline V lookup: CDR1 PRHDT, CDR2 FYEKMQ (reference sequence). V trimming: 3 bases; J trimming: 3 bases; junction bases outside the gene matches: 2. The CDR3 coding sequence is TGTGCCAGCAGCTTGGGGACTAGCGACTACAATGAGCAGTTCTTC. Protein: CASSLGTSDYNEQFF.

On this clone: Relative to the germline gene, one junction end is altered; a read error may explain this. The V call is TRBV4-2, the J call TRBJ1-1, with TRBD1 as a possible D gene (5 bases). This CDR3 has 15 amino acids. Looked up from germline, CDR1 is LGHNA and CDR2 is YNFKEQ. CDR3 nucleotide sequence: TGTGCCAGCAGCCAAGATCTTCTGGGGCCTACTGAAGCTCTCTTT. This encodes CASSQDLLGPTEALF.

The V call is TRBV6-6, the J call TRBJ2-1; the match to TRBD2 covers 8 bases. The CDR3 contains 14 residues. J lost 3 bases, V lost 2 bases, and 0 bases had no gene match. CDR1 is MNHNY, CDR2 SVGAGI, per germline (reference sequence). CDR3 protein: CASSYSGSYNEQFF. CDR3 sequence (DNA): TGTGCCAGCAGTTACAGCGGGAGCTACAATGAGCAGTTCTTC.